These T cell receptor beta chains were read from a single sample in a study of shared T cell receptors in the human thymus. Repertoires were generated with immunoSEQ multiplex PCR, while TCRdb's copy carries only in-frame clones and drops some. The sample contains some 700,000 clones, 88% of which appear only once. The same data also went into a second study, on human thymus T cells.

The sequenced material came from thymocytes. These receptors were taken from a boy younger than two with a congenital heart defect. Each CDR3 is given with its conserved first and last residue. The D gene is left open where the match is weak. For some rows the clone size is stated as once, few or many, or as a class when expanded; others skip it.

>TRBJ2-1|TRBV30|once|NA
CAWARGGLTSGASYNEQFF
>TRBJ2-5|TRBV11-2|NA|NA
CASSPEVGHQETQYF
>NA|TRBV6-6|NA|TRBD1
CASKGSDRGPYEQYF
>TRBJ2-5|TRBV19|NA|NA
CASRGPQETQYF
>TRBJ1-1|TRBV19|NA|NA
CASSGLDTEAFF
>TRBJ2-7|TRBV4-3|NA|NA
CASSRWVTESSYEQYF
>TRBJ2-5|TRBV5-6|NA|NA
CASSLALFETQYF
>TRBJ1-4|TRBV4-1|NA|TRBD1
CASSQPGGGQSNEKLFF
>TRBJ2-1|TRBV13|NA|TRBD2
CASSVTSGRYNEQFF
>TRBJ2-3|TRBV4-3|once|NA
CASSQGHNTDTQYF
>TRBJ2-5|TRBV7-2|NA|TRBD2
CASSLTAGRSAGGLETQYF
>TRBJ2-2|TRBV6-6|NA|NA
CASSSLENTGELFF
>TRBJ2-7|TRBV27|NA|TRBD2
CASSPGLADPAYEQYF
>TRBJ1-4|TRBV4-2|NA|NA
CASSAGGGNEKLFF
>TRBJ1-2|TRBV11-2|NA|NA
CASSHGAGLKGGGYTF
>TRBJ1-3|TRBV30|NA|NA
CAWKRGWNTIYF
>TRBJ2-7|TRBV6-1|NA|NA
CASSDPNCSYEQYF
>TRBJ2-1|TRBV15|NA|TRBD2
CATSRGLAGVHNEQFF
>TRBJ2-7|TRBV6-1|NA|TRBD2
CASSGTSGWYEQYF
>TRBJ2-1|TRBV19|NA|NA
CASSYAGRSYNEQFF
>TRBJ2-1|TRBV9|NA|TRBD1
CASSTDRGENNEQFF
>TRBJ1-5|TRBV28|once|NA
CATFGPGGRNQPQHF
>TRBJ2-7|TRBV27|once|TRBD2
CASSMKAGGYEQYF
>TRBJ2-5|TRBV2|NA|TRBD2
CASSLSWLAGGPETQYF
>TRBJ2-7|TRBV30|NA|TRBD1
CAWWTGGYEQYF
>TRBJ2-1|TRBV4-3|NA|TRBD1
CASSPTQGAVEQFF
>TRBJ2-3|TRBV10-2|NA|TRBD2
CASSGAGPHAGGPGDTQYF
>TRBJ1-1|TRBV14|NA|TRBD1
CASSADRGHTEAFF
>TRBJ2-3|TRBV7-2|NA|NA
CASSLDLTREIDTQYF